The 21 T cell receptor beta chains below were found in one sample sequenced in a study of T cells in localized non-small cell lung cancer. Assay: immunoSEQ multiplex PCR; the TCRdb copy retains only in-frame clones and omits some. The data show about 17,000 clones, with around 83% seen just once and approximately 30% held by the top ten. The input for sequencing was peripheral blood, taken before any cancer treatment. The receptors shown here come from a male donor older than 55 with stage III lung adenocarcinoma.

This clone was observed a few times. The CDR3 coding sequence is TGTGCCAGTAGTATACTCTCACGGGACACCGGGGAGCTGTTTTTT. Translation gives CASSILSRDTGELFF. J is TRBJ2-2 and V is TRBV19; D not certain. The CDR3 covers 15 residues. Germline CDR1 reads LNHDA; CDR2 reads SQIVND (reference sequence). V lost 2 bases, J lost 3 bases, and 10 bases lay in between. Supplemented by reference TRBV19 and TRBJ2-2, the full variable domain reads DGGITQSPKYLFRKEGQNVTLSCEQNLNHDAMYWYRQDPGQGLRLIYYSQIVNDFQKGDIAEGYSVSREKKESFPLTVTSAQKNPTAFYLCASSILSRDTGELFFGEGSRLTVL.

The rearrangement links TRBV2 to TRBJ1-3; D call uncertain. The germline V gene encodes CDR1 SNHLY and CDR2 FYNNEI. The CDR3 consists of 16 residues. V gave up 5 bases and J gave up 3 bases, with 17 bases separating them. CDR3 in DNA: TGTGCCAGCAGTACCCGGGCACCCGGAGGTGGAAACACCATATATTTT. Its translation: CASSTRAPGGGNTIYF. The whole variable domain, filled in from reference TRBV2 and TRBJ1-3, reads EPEVTQTPSHQVTQMGQEVILRCVPISNHLYFYWYRQILGQKVEFLVSFYNNEISEKSEIFDDQFSVERPDGSNFTLKIRSTKLEDSAMYFCASSTRAPGGGNTIYFGEGSWLTVV.

The CDR3 DNA sequence: TGTGCCACCAGCAGAGAGGACATCGGATTGAGCAATCAGCCCCAGCATTTT. It specifies CATSREDIGLSNQPQHF. The chain is built from TRBV15 and TRBJ1-5; tentatively, D is TRBD1 (5 bases). The CDR3 contains 17 residues. Germline loops: CDR1 LNHNV, CDR2 YYDKDF (reference sequence). V lost 0 bases and J lost 1, with 13 bases in between.

The chain combines TRBV6-6 with TRBJ1-1, with D possibly being TRBD1 (5 bases). Germline values: CDR1 MNHNY, CDR2 SVGAGI (reference sequence). The CDR3 totals 13 residues. V was pared by 6 bases and J by 5 bases, with 13 bases between. The CDR3 here is CASSRGESTEAFF. CDR3 DNA sequence: TGTGCCAGCAGCCGGGGCGAGTCTACTGAAGCTTTCTTT.

The CDR3 DNA sequence: TGTGCCAGCAGCCCTCGCCGGGCGGGTGGCCAAGAGACCCAGTACTTC. This gives the protein CASSPRRAGGQETQYF. The J gene is TRBJ2-5, the V gene TRBV9; D is perhaps TRBD2 (5 bases). CDR3 length equals 16 residues. CDR1 is SGDLS and CDR2 is YYNGEE in the germline V gene. The V end lost 4 bases, the J end lost 1 base, and 17 bases lay between the germline ends.

The J gene is TRBJ1-1, the V gene TRBV7-9; possible D gene TRBD1, 5 bases. Germline assignment: CDR1 SEHNR and CDR2 FQNEAQ (reference sequence). This CDR3 has 13 residues. Trimming removed 5 bases at V and 1 base at J, with 8 bases between. CDR3 bases: TGTGCCAGCAGCATCGGGGGGAACACTGAAGCTTTCTTT. It specifies CASSIGGNTEAFF.

The V and J genes are TRBV9 and TRBJ1-4; tentative D call: TRBD1 (5 bases). Germline CDR1 reads SGDLS; CDR2 reads YYNGEE. Trimming took off 4 bases at V and 5 bases at J, with 12 bases between the two ends. This CDR3 region has 14 residues. The CDR3 region is CASSPGDRNEKLFF. In nucleotides, the CDR3 is TGTGCCAGCAGCCCCGGTGACAGAAATGAAAAACTGTTTTTT. Filled out from reference TRBV9 and TRBJ1-4, the complete variable domain reads DSGVTQTPKHLITATGQRVTLRCSPRSGDLSVYWYQQSLDQGLQFLIQYYNGEERAKGNILERFSAQQFPDLHSELNLSSLELGDSALYFCASSPGDRNEKLFFGSGTQLSVL.

V gene TRBV18 combines with J gene TRBJ2-3; D unclear. V lost 2 bases, J lost 2 bases, and 11 bases lay in between. The CDR3 covers 15 residues. Germline V gene data show CDR1 as KGHSH and CDR2 as LQKENI. The chain's CDR3 is CASSPGIGYTDTQYF. CDR3 nucleotide sequence: TGTGCCAGCTCACCAGGTATTGGATACACAGATACGCAGTATTTT.

Regarding this clone: Mismatch with germline at one junction end may stem from a read error. The chain carries TRBV7-7 and TRBJ2-3, with D unresolved. CDR1 SSHAT and CDR2 FNYEAQ come from the germline V gene (reference sequence). CDR3 length: 13 amino acids. The CDR3 nucleotides read TGTGCTAGCAGCTTAGGAGATGGGGATACGCAGTATTTT. Translating it yields CASSLGDGDTQYF.

The rearrangement uses TRBV29-1 and TRBJ1-1, with 7 positions matching TRBD1. This CDR3 has 15 amino acids. With V trimmed by 6 bases and J by 5 bases, 15 bases remained unmatched. Germline V gene lookup returns CDR1 SQVTM and CDR2 ANQGSEA. CDR3: CSVTYTGSRGTEAFF. CDR3 DNA sequence: TGCAGCGTCACCTATACAGGGAGCAGGGGGACTGAAGCTTTCTTT. Full variable domain (remainder filled in from reference TRBV29-1 and TRBJ1-1): SAVISQKPSRDICQRGTSLTIQCQVDSQVTMMFWYRQQPGQSLTLIATANQGSEATYESGFVIDKFPISRPNLTFSTLTVSNMSPEDSSIYLCSVTYTGSRGTEAFFGQGTRLTVV.

The chain combines TRBV6-6 with TRBJ1-1, with a tentative D call TRBD1 (5 bases). V was clipped by 8 bases and J by 5 bases, with 21 bases between them. Per the germline V gene, CDR1 is MNHNY and CDR2 is SVGAGI (reference sequence). The CDR3 consists of 15 residues. Written as DNA, the CDR3 is TGTGCCAGCTACTCCTGGTGGCAGGGCGGGACTGAAGCTTTCTTT. Translated: CASYSWWQGGTEAFF.

The rearrangement uses TRBV7-9 and TRBJ1-2, with D possibly matching TRBD1 (6 bases). The V gene lost 3 bases and the J gene lost 2 bases, with 13 bases spanning the gap. CDR1 is SEHNR and CDR2 is FQNEAQ in the germline V gene (reference sequence). The CDR3 loop spans 15 amino acids. CDR3 bases: TGTGCCAGCAGCTTGTTCGGGGGGCCCAACTATGGCTACACCTTC. Protein product: CASSLFGGPNYGYTF.

The J gene is TRBJ1-1, the V gene TRBV15; weak D call: TRBD1 (5 bases). CDR3 size: 14 residues. With 5 bases removed from V and 4 bases from J, the gap between germline ends came to 14 bases. CDR1 and CDR2 from the germline V gene are LNHNV and YYDKDF (reference sequence). The CDR3 protein is CATSRDGGGTEAFF. CDR3 bases: TGTGCCACCAGCCGGGACGGCGGGGGCACTGAAGCTTTCTTT.

The rearrangement joins TRBV5-1 to TRBJ1-1; D not resolved. This CDR3 is 15 amino acids long. CDR1 is SGHRS, CDR2 YFSETQ, per germline. Trimming pared 6 bases from V and 3 bases from J, leaving 18 bases between. This CDR3 reads CASNWIGPPDTEAFF. CDR3 sequence (DNA): TGCGCCAGCAACTGGATAGGGCCCCCGGACACTGAAGCTTTCTTT.

V usage is TRBV19 and J usage is TRBJ2-1; the match to TRBD2 covers 10 bases. V gave up 6 bases and J gave up 4 bases; unmatched junction bases: 6. The CDR3 has 15 amino acids. Per the germline V gene, CDR1 is LNHDA and CDR2 is SQIVND (reference sequence). CDR3 sequence reads: CASSLTSGDYNEQFF. DNA for the CDR3: TGTGCCAGTAGCCTCACTAGCGGGGATTACAATGAGCAGTTCTTC.

The chain has TRBV30 and TRBJ1-3, with no clear D. Per germline, CDR1 GTSNPN and CDR2 SVGIG (reference sequence). Trimming removed 0 bases at V and 0 bases at J, with 9 bases between. The CDR3 runs 15 residues. CDR3 DNA: TGTGCCTGGAGTGTACTGAGACTCTCTGGAAACACCATATATTTT. Its translation: CAWSVLRLSGNTIYF.

This clone was counted once. The chain uses TRBV2 and TRBJ2-6, with TRBD1 identical over 9 bases. The CDR3 totals 17 residues. The junction had 7 bases not matched to a gene; V was cut back by 7 bases and J by 0 bases. Germline assignment: CDR1 SNHLY and CDR2 FYNNEI. CDR3 nucleotides: TGTGCCAGCATTGGGACAGGGAGAGTCTCTGGGGCCAACGTCCTGACTTTC. It is translated as CASIGTGRVSGANVLTF.

The chain employs TRBV6-5 and TRBJ1-2; D possibly corresponds to TRBD1 (5 bases). There are 14 residues in the CDR3. Germline values: CDR1 MNHEY, CDR2 SVGAGI. V lost 5 bases, J lost 4 bases, and 14 bases lay in between. CDR3 protein: CASSEETRAYGYTF. In DNA form, the CDR3 reads TGTGCCAGCAGTGAAGAGACCAGGGCCTATGGCTACACCTTC.

This clone has just one count. This chain joins TRBV5-1 and TRBJ2-2, with D unclear. There are 14 residues in the CDR3. Trimming removed 2 bases at V and 4 bases at J, with 9 bases between. From germline, CDR1 is SGHRS and CDR2 YFSETQ. In nucleotides, the CDR3 is TGCGCCAGCAGCTTCTCAGAAACCACCGGGGAGCTGTTTTTT. It is translated as CASSFSETTGELFF.

This chain links TRBV5-1 with TRBJ2-1; 9 nucleotides match TRBD2. This CDR3 spans 17 amino acids. V was pared by 0 bases and J by 0 bases, with 4 bases of the junction left unmatched. Germline CDR1 reads SGHRS; CDR2 reads YFSETQ. As DNA, the CDR3 is TGCGCCAGCAGCTTGGGGCTAGCGGGGTTCTCCTACAATGAGCAGTTCTTC. It codes for CASSLGLAGFSYNEQFF.

This chain uses TRBV6-5 with TRBJ1-1; the match to TRBD1 covers 9 bases. With V trimmed by 6 bases and J by 13 bases, 18 bases remained unmatched. The CDR3 runs to 15 residues. The germline gives CDR1 MNHEY, CDR2 SVGAGI. The CDR3 nucleotides read TGTGCCAGCAGAAGGACACAGGGGGCGAAAGGAGGAAATTTCTTT. It codes for CASRRTQGAKGGNFF.